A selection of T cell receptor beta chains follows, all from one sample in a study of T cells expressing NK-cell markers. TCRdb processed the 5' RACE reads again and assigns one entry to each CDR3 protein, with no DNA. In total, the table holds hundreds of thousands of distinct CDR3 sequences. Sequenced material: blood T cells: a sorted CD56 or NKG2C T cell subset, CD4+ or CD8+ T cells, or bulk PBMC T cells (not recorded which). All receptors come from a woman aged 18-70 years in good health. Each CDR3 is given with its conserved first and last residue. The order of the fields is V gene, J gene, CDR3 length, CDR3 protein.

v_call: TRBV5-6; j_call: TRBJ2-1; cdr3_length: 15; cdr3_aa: CASSSRRILNNEQFF
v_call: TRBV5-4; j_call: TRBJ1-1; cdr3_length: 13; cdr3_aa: CASSADSYTEAFF
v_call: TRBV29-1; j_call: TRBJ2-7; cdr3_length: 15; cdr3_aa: CSVTLAGQSSYEQYF
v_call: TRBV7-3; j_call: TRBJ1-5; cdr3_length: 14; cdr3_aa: CASSRDRGNQPQHF
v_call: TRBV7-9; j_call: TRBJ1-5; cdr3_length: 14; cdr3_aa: CASSLRGANQPQHF
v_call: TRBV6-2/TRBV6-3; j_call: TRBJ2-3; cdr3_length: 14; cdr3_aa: CASSYPTEAFTQYF
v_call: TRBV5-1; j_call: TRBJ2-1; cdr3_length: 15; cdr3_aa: CASSLGGRALNEQFF
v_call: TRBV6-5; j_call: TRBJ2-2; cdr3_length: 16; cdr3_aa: CASSSPVQGAGGELFF
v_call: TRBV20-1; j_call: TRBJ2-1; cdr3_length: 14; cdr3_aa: CSARGGRWGNEQFF
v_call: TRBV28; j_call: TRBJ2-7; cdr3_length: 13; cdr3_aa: CASSFNNLYEQYF
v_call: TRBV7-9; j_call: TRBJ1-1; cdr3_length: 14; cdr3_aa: CASSFGQGGEKAFF
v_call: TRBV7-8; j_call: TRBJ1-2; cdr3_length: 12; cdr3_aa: CASSRVGNGYTF
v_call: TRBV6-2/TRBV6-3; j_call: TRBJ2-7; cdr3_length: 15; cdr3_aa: CASSYSGAGEYEQYF
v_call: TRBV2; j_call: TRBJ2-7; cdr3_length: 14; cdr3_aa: CARGAKGVVYEQYF
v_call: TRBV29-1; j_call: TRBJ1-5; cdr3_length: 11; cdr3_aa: CSVGDGQPQHF